The 20 T cell receptor beta chains given below trace back to one sample, sequenced in a study of cytomegalovirus exposure and HLA in healthy donors (dated 2017 in TCRdb). The library was generated by the immunoSEQ multiplex PCR assay. For the multiplex PCR, a mixture combining 60 forward primers for TCR Vbeta segments and 13 reverse primers for TCR Jbeta segments was used. TCRdb's version of the immuneACCESS table is confined to in-frame rearrangements and falls short of the full clone set. An unresolved V gene accounts for under half of the shortfall where checked; the remainder is of unknown origin. For this sample there are 98,000 or so clones; over 75% appear just once. The top ten clonotypes cover roughly 5.4% of the sample. Sequencing used PBMCs. The source is a woman between 18 and 29 years old in good health and CMV-seropositive.

Only a few counts were recorded for this clone. This rearrangement joins TRBV2 to TRBJ1-5, with a tentative D call TRBD1 (5 bases). Per germline, CDR1 SNHLY and CDR2 FYNNEI. This CDR3 is 13 amino acids long. V lost 4 bases and J 2 bases, leaving 6 bases between the germline ends. The CDR3 nucleotides read TGTGCCAGCAGTGGACAGCGCAATCAGCCCCAGCATTTT. It translates to CASSGQRNQPQHF.

The chain carries TRBV25-1 and TRBJ1-3; D is uncertain. The CDR3 has 16 residues. V lost 5 bases and J lost 5, with 19 bases in between. CDR1 MGHDK and CDR2 SYGVNS come from the germline V gene. The DNA for the CDR3 is TGTGCCAGCAGTCCGGGGTCTGTGGCAGAGCGAAACACCATATATTTT. Residues: CASSPGSVAERNTIYF.

On this clone itself: A read error is likely, as this CDR3 ends without the conserved phenylalanine or tryptophan. This chain uses TRBV4-1 with TRBJ1-1; possibly TRBD1 for D (6 bases). Germline V gives CDR1 MGHRA, CDR2 YSYEKL. V was cut by 1 base and J by 4 bases, with 13 bases left in between. The CDR3 loop spans 15 amino acids. CDR3 DNA: TGCGCCAGCAGCCAAGCCCCAGGGGCGGGCACTGAAGCTTTCGTT. Protein product: CASSQAPGAGTEAFV.

The gene calls are TRBV5-4 and TRBJ2-7, with TRBD1 matching over 9 bases. Per germline, CDR1 SGHNT and CDR2 YYREEE (reference sequence). This CDR3 has 15 residues. The V and J ends lost 4 bases and 6 bases, in that order; junction bases with no gene match: 11. This CDR3 is CASSRPGTGSFEQYF. The CDR3 nucleotides read TGTGCCAGCAGCAGACCCGGGACAGGGAGTTTCGAGCAGTACTTC.

The chain carries TRBV29-1 and TRBJ2-5; D is possibly TRBD2 (7 bases). Germline values: CDR1 SQVTM, CDR2 ANQGSEA. This CDR3 contains 16 residues. Trimming shortened V by 5 bases and J by 3 bases, and 22 bases separated the two germline ends. The CDR3, as DNA: TGCAGCGTTCAACTTCCCGGGGGGCAAACCAAAGAGACCCAGTACTTC. Amino acids: CSVQLPGGQTKETQYF.

This chain uses TRBV5-6 with TRBJ1-1; D is unclear. CDR1 is SGHDT, CDR2 YYEEEE, per germline. V lost 0 bases and J 6 bases, leaving 12 bases between the germline ends. This CDR3 region has 14 residues. The CDR3 DNA is TGTGCCAGCAGCTTGGGGACGGGAAAGGCTGAAGCTTTCTTT. Encoded protein: CASSLGTGKAEAFF.

The chain carries TRBV19 and TRBJ1-5, with 8 positions matching TRBD1. The V gene's germline CDR1 is LNHDA and CDR2 SQIVND (reference sequence). Trimming removed 3 bases from V and 6 bases from J; junction bases left unmatched: 4. This CDR3 is 14 amino acids long. Here the CDR3 reads CASSMTGASQPQHF. CDR3 DNA sequence: TGTGCCAGTAGTATGACAGGGGCGAGTCAGCCCCAGCATTTT.

The V call is TRBV2, the J call TRBJ1-5, with a weak D call TRBD1 (6 bases). CDR3 size: 13 residues. V gave up 6 bases and J gave up 5 bases, with 11 bases separating them. Germline values: CDR1 SNHLY, CDR2 FYNNEI. The DNA of the CDR3 is TGTGCCAGCAGCGGACAGAGTTATCAGCCCCAGCATTTT. Translating it yields CASSGQSYQPQHF.

The chain couples TRBV6-6 to TRBJ1-2; tentatively, D is TRBD1 (5 bases). V lost 5 bases to trimming and J lost 0 bases, with 13 bases between them. This CDR3 contains 15 residues. Germline CDR1 is MNHNY and CDR2 is SVGAGI (reference sequence). CDR3 sequence: CASSLMPTANYGYTF. The CDR3 DNA is TGTGCCAGCAGTCTAATGCCGACAGCTAACTATGGCTACACCTTC.

This clone was observed once. This rearrangement joins TRBV28 to TRBJ2-7; D is perhaps TRBD2 (5 bases). Between the trimmed V and J ends, which lost 6 bases and 6 bases, there was a span of 15 bases. The germline gives CDR1 MDHEN, CDR2 SYDVKM. This CDR3 comprises 13 residues. CDR3 coding DNA: TGTGCCAGCAGCCCTGCCCGGGGTGCCGAGCAGTACTTC. Translated: CASSPARGAEQYF.

The chain employs TRBV15 and TRBJ1-2; TRBD1 matches at 8 bases. The CDR3 has 16 residues. V trimming: 0 bases; J trimming: 4 bases; junction bases outside the gene matches: 7. The germline gives CDR1 LNHNV, CDR2 YYDKDF (reference sequence). CDR3 bases: TGTGCCACCAGCAGAGATAGGACAGGGCTTGCCTATGGCTACACCTTC. This encodes CATSRDRTGLAYGYTF.

The sample holds a few counts of this clone. The J gene is TRBJ2-2, the V gene TRBV9; D remains unclear. CDR1 and CDR2 (germline): SGDLS, YYNGEE. Between the trimmed V and J ends, which lost 0 bases and 3 bases, there was a span of 6 bases. The CDR3 is 14 amino acids. DNA for the CDR3: TGTGCCAGCAGCGTAGGGCTCTACACCGGGGAGCTGTTTTTT. Translating gives CASSVGLYTGELFF.

V usage is TRBV7-8 and J usage is TRBJ1-5, with 11 nucleotides matching TRBD1. The CDR3 runs 13 residues. CDR1 is SGHVS and CDR2 is FQNEAQ in the germline V gene. With V trimmed by 2 bases and J by 16 bases, 7 bases remained unmatched. The CDR3 DNA follows: TGTGCCAGCAGCTTATCTGGGACAGGGGGTGTCCATTTT. Translating gives CASSLSGTGGVHF.

The chain couples TRBV7-9 to TRBJ2-2; the match to TRBD2 covers 8 bases. Trimming took 1 base from V and 6 from J; bases not matched to a gene: 4. Germline V CDR1 and CDR2: SEHNR, FQNEAQ (reference sequence). The CDR3 runs 15 residues. The chain's CDR3 is CASSLGALAAGELFF. The CDR3 DNA reads as TGTGCCAGCAGCTTAGGTGCACTAGCGGCCGGGGAGCTGTTTTTT.

This chain connects TRBV6-1 to TRBJ1-2; no firm D call. V was cut by 1 base and J by 8 bases, with 11 bases left in between. Looked up from germline, CDR1 is MNHNS and CDR2 is SASEGT. The CDR3 has 13 residues. In nucleotides, the CDR3 is TGTGCCAGCAGTGAAGGGCCGTCTTCGGGCTACACCTTC. The encoded protein is CASSEGPSSGYTF.

This clone was seen a few times. This chain uses TRBV7-2 with TRBJ1-5; D call uncertain. Per the germline V gene, CDR1 is SGHTA and CDR2 is FQGNSA. V dropped 2 bases and J dropped 4 bases, with 3 bases sitting between them. This CDR3 is 12 amino acids long. The CDR3 nucleotides read TGTGCCAGCAGCTTACCGAATCAGCCCCAGCATTTT. Translating it yields CASSLPNQPQHF.

The chain is built from TRBV28 and TRBJ1-2, with a weak D call TRBD1 (6 bases). Germline V lookup: CDR1 MDHEN, CDR2 SYDVKM. This CDR3 region has 16 residues. The V gene lost 5 bases and the J gene lost 6 bases, with 22 bases spanning the gap. The CDR3 loop reads CASSPPIQGPQDGYTF. The DNA for the CDR3 is TGTGCCAGCAGTCCCCCTATTCAGGGGCCGCAGGATGGCTACACCTTC.

The V and J genes are TRBV19 and TRBJ1-4; TRBD1 matches 11 bases. Trimming cost V 7 bases and J 6 bases; bases outside gene matches: 7. The CDR3 runs to 15 residues. Per the germline V gene, CDR1 is LNHDA and CDR2 is SQIVND (reference sequence). This CDR3 is CASTPLGQGDEKLFF. CDR3 DNA: TGTGCCAGTACTCCACTGGGACAGGGGGATGAAAAACTGTTTTTT.

The chain carries TRBV5-1 and TRBJ1-2, with D possibly TRBD1 on 6 matching bases. V gave up 4 bases and J gave up 0 bases, with 16 bases separating them. Germline V gene lookup returns CDR1 SGHRS and CDR2 YFSETQ. The length of the CDR3 is 16 residues. CDR3 DNA sequence: TGCGCCAGCAGCGCCACCGGGACACAGGCTAACTATGGCTACACCTTC. It translates to CASSATGTQANYGYTF.

The chain links TRBV4-2 to TRBJ1-3; no reliable D call. V was cut by 4 bases and J by 0 bases, with 13 bases left in between. Germline CDR1 is LGHNA and CDR2 is YNFKEQ. The CDR3 length is 16 residues. CDR3 coding DNA: TGTGCCAGCAGCCCCACTGAGGCAGCCTCTGGAAACACCATATATTTT. It is translated as CASSPTEAASGNTIYF.